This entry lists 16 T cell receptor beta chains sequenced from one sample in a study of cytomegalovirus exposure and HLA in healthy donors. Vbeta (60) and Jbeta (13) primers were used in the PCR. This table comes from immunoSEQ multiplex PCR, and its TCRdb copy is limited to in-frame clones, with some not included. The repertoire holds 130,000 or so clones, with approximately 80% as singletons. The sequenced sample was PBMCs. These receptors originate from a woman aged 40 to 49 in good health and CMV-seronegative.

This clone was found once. DNA of the CDR3: TGTGCCTGGACCATAGGGGGTAGCGCCCCAGCCGGGGAGCTGTTTTTT. Translation: CAWTIGGSAPAGELFF. The chain is built from TRBV30 and TRBJ2-2, with a possible D match to TRBD1 (6 bases). This CDR3 contains 16 residues. Trimming shortened V by 4 bases and J by 6 bases, and 21 bases separated the two germline ends. Looked up from germline, CDR1 is GTSNPN and CDR2 is SVGIG (reference sequence).

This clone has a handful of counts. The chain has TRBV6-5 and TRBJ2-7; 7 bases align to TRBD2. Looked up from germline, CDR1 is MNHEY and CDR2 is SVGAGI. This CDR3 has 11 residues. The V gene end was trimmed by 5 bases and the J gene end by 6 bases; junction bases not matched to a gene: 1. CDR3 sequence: CASSGGGEQYF. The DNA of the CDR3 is TGTGCCAGCAGTGGGGGGGGCGAGCAGTACTTC.

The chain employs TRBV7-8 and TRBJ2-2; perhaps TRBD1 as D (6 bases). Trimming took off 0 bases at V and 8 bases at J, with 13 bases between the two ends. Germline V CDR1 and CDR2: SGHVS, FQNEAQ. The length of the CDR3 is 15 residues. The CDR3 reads CASSLARAGEGELFF. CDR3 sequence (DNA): TGTGCCAGCAGCTTAGCACGGGCAGGGGAGGGGGAGCTGTTTTTT.

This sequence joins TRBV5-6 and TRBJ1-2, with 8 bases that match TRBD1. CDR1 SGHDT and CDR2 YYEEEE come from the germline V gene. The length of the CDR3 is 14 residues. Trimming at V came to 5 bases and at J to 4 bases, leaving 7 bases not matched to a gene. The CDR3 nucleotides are TGTGCCAGCAGGCTTCTTACAGGGGGCTATGGCTACACCTTC. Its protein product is CASRLLTGGYGYTF.

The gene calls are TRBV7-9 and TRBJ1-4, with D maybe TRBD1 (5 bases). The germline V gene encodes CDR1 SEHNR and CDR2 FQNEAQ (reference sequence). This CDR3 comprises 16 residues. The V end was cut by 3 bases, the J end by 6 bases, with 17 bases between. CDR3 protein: CASSLIEGASYEKLFF. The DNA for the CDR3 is TGTGCCAGCAGCTTGATTGAAGGGGCGAGTTATGAAAAACTGTTTTTT.

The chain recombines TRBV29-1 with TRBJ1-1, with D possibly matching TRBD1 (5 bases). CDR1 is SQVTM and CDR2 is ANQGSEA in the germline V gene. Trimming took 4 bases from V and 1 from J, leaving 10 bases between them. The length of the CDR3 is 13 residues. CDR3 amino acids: CSVVRGTNTEAFF. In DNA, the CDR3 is TGCAGCGTTGTGCGGGGGACGAACACTGAAGCTTTCTTT.

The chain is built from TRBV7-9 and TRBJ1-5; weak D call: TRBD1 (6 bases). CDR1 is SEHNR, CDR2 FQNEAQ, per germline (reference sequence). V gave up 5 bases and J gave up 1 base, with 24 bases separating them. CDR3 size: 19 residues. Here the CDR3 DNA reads TGTGCCAGCAGCAGTTCCCTCACAGGGAACAACGGAAGCAATCAGCCCCAGCATTTT. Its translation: CASSSSLTGNNGSNQPQHF.

CDR3 sequence (DNA): TGCGCCAGCAGCCAAGGGACTAGCGGATACGGCGAGCAGTACTTC. It codes for CASSQGTSGYGEQYF. J is TRBJ2-7 and V is TRBV4-3; 10 nucleotides match TRBD2. This CDR3 contains 15 residues. Germline CDR1 is LGHNA and CDR2 is YSLEER. V lost 1 base, J lost 6 bases, and 6 bases stayed unmatched.

CDR3 sequence reads: CASKDRGLNTEAFF. The DNA of the CDR3 is TGTGCCAGCAAGGACAGGGGGCTGAACACTGAAGCTTTCTTT. The chain joins TRBV7-3 to TRBJ1-1; 11 bases map to TRBD1. In germline, CDR1 is SGHTA, CDR2 FQGTGA. The CDR3 sequence is 14 residues long. V was clipped by 7 bases and J by 0 bases; unmatched bases: 1.

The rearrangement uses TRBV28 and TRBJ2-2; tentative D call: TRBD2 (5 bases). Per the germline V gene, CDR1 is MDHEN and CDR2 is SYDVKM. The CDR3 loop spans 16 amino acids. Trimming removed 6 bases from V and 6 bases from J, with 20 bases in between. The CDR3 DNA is TGTGCCAGCAGCCGCTTAGGAGCGGTGAGTGCCGGGGAGCTGTTTTTT. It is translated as CASSRLGAVSAGELFF.

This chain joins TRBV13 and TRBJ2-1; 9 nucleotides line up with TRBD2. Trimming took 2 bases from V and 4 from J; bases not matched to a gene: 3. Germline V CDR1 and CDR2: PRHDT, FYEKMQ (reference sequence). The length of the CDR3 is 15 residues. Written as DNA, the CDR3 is TGTGCCAGCAGCTTACCTAGCGGGGTTTACAATGAGCAGTTCTTC. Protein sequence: CASSLPSGVYNEQFF.

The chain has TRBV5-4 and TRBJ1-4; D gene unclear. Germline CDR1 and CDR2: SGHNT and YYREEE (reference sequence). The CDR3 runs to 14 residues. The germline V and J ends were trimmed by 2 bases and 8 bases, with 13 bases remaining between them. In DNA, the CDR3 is TGTGCCAGCAGCTTTGGCAACACCGGGGAAAAACTGTTTTTT. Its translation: CASSFGNTGEKLFF.

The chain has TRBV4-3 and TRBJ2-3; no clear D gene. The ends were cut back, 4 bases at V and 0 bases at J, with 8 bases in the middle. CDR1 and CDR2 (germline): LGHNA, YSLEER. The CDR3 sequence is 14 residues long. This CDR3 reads CASSPVSSTDTQYF. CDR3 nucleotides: TGCGCCAGCAGCCCAGTTTCTAGCACAGATACGCAGTATTTT.

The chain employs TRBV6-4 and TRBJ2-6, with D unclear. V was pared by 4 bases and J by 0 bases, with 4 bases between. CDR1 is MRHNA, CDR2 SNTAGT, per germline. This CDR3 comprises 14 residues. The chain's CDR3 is CASSAFSGANVLTF. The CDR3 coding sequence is TGTGCCAGCAGTGCCTTCTCTGGGGCCAACGTCCTGACTTTC.

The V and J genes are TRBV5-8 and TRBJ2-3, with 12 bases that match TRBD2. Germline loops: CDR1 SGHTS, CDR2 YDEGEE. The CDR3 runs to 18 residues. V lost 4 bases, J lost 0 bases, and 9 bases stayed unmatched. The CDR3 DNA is TGTGCCAGCAGCCAGGGGACTAGCGGGCCCTTAAGCACAGATACGCAGTATTTT. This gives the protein CASSQGTSGPLSTDTQYF. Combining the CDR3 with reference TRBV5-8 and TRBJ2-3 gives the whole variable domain EAGVTQSPTHLIKTRGQQATLRCSPISGHTSVYWYQQALGLGLQFLLWYDEGEERNRGNFPPRFSGRQFPNYSSELNVNALELEDSALYLCASSQGTSGPLSTDTQYFGPGTRLTVL.

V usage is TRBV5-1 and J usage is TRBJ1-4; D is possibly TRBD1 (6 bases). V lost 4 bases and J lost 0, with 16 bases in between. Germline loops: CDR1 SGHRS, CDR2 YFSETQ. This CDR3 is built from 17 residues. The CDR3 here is CASSPGTTLTTNEKLFF. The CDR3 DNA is TGCGCCAGCAGCCCCGGGACAACCCTAACAACTAATGAAAAACTGTTTTTT. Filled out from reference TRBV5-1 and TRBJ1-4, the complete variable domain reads KAGVTQTPRYLIKTRGQQVTLSCSPISGHRSVSWYQQTPGQGLQFLFEYFSETQRNKGNFPGRFSGRQFSNSRSEMNVSTLELGDSALYLCASSPGTTLTTNEKLFFGSGTQLSVL.